This T cell receptor beta chain was retrieved from a study of T cells in Graves' hyperthyroidism and ophthalmopathy. This CDR3 has 13 residues. The germline V and J ends were trimmed by 8 bases and 3 bases, with 14 bases remaining between them. RNA transcripts were the template for amplifying TCR beta CDR3 regions. Researchers ran a first-round RT-PCR on the TCR CDR3 using the HTBI primer set. TCRdb passed the multiplex PCR reads through MiXCR, listing each CDR3 protein once. The sample shows fewer than 900,000 distinct CDR3 sequences, roughly a sixth of them seen only once. The sequence came from a woman aged 45-65 years with Graves' hyperthyroidism that later progressed to Graves' ophthalmopathy. The chain joins TRBV12-3 or TRBV12-4 to TRBJ2-7, with D possibly matching TRBD2 (5 bases). The sequenced material came from blood. CDR3 sequence: CASRRGISYEQYF. CDR3 DNA: TGTGCCAGCCGCCGGGGAATTAGCTACGAGCAGTACTTC.